This T cell receptor (beta chain) was sequenced for a study of T cell repertoires in aging, cancer and after chemotherapy. Across the study: Donors were grouped into six age bands spanning 30 or younger through 70 or older. Study-wide points: No conclusions about immunological memory after chemotherapy can be drawn from the repertoire data. Loss of evenness, beyond lost richness, contributed to age-related TCR diversity decline in cancer patients. Rebound thymic output was suggested by rising median generation probability during chemotherapy in each cancer cohort.

Regarding this clonotype: The antigen is unknown. A clone one base away is much larger, so this may be a read error.

This CDR3 comprises 16 residues. CDR1 and CDR2 (germline): LGHNA, YSLEER. The trim removed 3 bases at V and 10 bases at J, leaving 13 bases unmatched. Peripheral blood genomic DNA, not sorted cells or RNA, was the template. Rearranged V-D-J TRB sequences were amplified with a mixed TRB-A/B primer pool. Via MiXCR, TCRdb re-called the multiplex PCR reads, giving one row per CDR3 protein. This repertoire shows some 9,500 distinct CDR3 sequences, approximately 25% found once; its top ten account for 2% to 3%. The V call is TRBV4-3, the J call TRBJ2-1, with 9 bases that match TRBD2. Sequencing was carried out using blood. This receptor was taken from a human donor in good health. As DNA, the CDR3 is TGCGCCAGCAGCCACTCTTCAGAGGCGGGAGGGCAAGAGCAGTTCTTC. It yields the protein CASSHSSEAGGQEQFF.